This TCR beta chain came from a study of blood T cell repertoires in COVID-19. About the study: Acute-phase and convalescent COVID-19 samples originated in the United States, Italy and Spain. PBMCs, B-cell-depleted T cells, or T cells were the source of the cDNA or gDNA that made up the material.

The V gene end was trimmed by 5 bases and the J gene end by 3 bases; junction bases not matched to a gene: 0. This CDR3 comprises 13 residues. Original analysis: It was from reference gene primer amplification that nucleated cell counts were estimated. The data were produced by immunoSEQ multiplex PCR, yet TCRdb's version contains in-frame clones alone and is incomplete. Clone size and V and J calls were adopted from that table, with D and trimming inferred from the DNA. The table records about 260,000 clones, 65% to 90% of them present only once. The sample consisted of peripheral blood. The sequence was collected from a man in his thirties or forties with active or convalescent COVID-19. The chain combines TRBV12-3 or TRBV12-4 with TRBJ2-2, with 7 bases aligning to TRBD2. CDR3 protein: CASSRGDTGELFF. CDR3 DNA: TGTGCCAGCAGTCGGGGGGACACCGGGGAGCTGTTTTTT.